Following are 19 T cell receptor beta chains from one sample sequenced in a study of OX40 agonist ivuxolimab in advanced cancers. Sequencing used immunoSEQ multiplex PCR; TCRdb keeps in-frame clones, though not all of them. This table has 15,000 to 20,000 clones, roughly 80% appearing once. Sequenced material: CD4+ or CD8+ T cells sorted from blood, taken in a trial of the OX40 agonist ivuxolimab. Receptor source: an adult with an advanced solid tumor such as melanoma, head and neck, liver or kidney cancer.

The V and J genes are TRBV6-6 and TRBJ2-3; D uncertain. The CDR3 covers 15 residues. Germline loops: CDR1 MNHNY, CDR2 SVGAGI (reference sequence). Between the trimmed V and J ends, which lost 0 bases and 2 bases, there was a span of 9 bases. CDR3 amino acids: CASSYSAAITDTQYF. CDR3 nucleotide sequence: TGTGCCAGCAGTTACTCGGCGGCTATCACAGATACGCAGTATTTT.

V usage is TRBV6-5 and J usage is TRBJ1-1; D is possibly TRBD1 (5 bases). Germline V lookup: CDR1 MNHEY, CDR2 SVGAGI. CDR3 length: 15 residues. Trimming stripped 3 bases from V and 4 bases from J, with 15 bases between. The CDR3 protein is CASSYGSLQGTEAFF. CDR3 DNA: TGTGCCAGCAGTTATGGGAGTCTTCAGGGCACTGAAGCTTTCTTT.

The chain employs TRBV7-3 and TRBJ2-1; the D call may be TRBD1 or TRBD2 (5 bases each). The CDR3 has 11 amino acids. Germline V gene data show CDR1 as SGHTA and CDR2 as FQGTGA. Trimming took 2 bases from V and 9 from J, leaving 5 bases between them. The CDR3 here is CASSLGGEQFF. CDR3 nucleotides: TGTGCCAGCAGCTTAGGGGGTGAGCAGTTCTTC.

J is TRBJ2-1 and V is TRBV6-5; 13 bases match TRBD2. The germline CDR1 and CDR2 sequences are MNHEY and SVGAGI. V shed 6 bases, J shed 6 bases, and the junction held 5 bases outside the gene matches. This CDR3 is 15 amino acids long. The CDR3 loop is CASSLGTSGANEQFF. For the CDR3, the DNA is TGTGCCAGCAGCCTAGGGACTAGCGGGGCCAATGAGCAGTTCTTC.

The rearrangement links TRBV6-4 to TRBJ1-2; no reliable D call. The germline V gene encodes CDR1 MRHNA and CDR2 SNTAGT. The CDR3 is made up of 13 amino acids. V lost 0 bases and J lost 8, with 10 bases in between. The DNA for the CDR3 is TGTGCCAGCAGTGACTCGACGGTGGGGGGCTACACCTTC. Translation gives CASSDSTVGGYTF.

The CDR3 nucleotides read TGTGCCAGCAGCTCCACCCCCCTTAGCGGGGGCACAGATACGCAGTATTTT. Its translation is CASSSTPLSGGTDTQYF. V is TRBV7-6 and J is TRBJ2-3; the match to TRBD2 covers 8 bases. The CDR3 loop spans 17 amino acids. V was pared by 4 bases and J by 1 base, with 10 bases of the junction left unmatched. CDR1 and CDR2 from the germline V gene are SGHVS and FNYEAQ.

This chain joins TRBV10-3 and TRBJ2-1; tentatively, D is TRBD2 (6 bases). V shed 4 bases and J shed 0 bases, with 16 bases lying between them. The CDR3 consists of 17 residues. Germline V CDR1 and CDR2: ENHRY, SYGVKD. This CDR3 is CAISAQGSGSSYNEQFF. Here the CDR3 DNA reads TGTGCCATCAGTGCCCAAGGTAGCGGTAGCTCCTACAATGAGCAGTTCTTC.

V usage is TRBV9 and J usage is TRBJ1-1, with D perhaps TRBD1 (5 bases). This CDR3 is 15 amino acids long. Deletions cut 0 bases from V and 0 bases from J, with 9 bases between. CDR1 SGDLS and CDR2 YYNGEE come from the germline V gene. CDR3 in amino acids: CASSVESGMNTEAFF. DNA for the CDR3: TGTGCCAGCAGCGTAGAGTCAGGGATGAACACTGAAGCTTTCTTT.

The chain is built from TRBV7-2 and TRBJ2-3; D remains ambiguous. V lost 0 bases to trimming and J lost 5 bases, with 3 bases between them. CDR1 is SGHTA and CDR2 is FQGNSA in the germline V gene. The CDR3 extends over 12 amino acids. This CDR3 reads CASSLALDTQYF. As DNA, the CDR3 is TGTGCCAGCAGCTTAGCCCTAGATACGCAGTATTTT.

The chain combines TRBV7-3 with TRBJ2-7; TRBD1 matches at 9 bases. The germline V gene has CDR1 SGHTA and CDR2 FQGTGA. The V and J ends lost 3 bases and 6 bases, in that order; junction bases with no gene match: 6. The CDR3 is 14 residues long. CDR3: CASSFGQGSGEQYF. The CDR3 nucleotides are TGTGCCAGCAGCTTCGGACAGGGGTCGGGCGAGCAGTACTTC.

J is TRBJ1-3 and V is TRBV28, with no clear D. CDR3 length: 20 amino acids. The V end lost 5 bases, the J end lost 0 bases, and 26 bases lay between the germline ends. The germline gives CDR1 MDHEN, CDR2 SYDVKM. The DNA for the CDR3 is TGTGCCAGCAGTCCCCCATTGGAGTTCTCCCCTTGGAGCTCTGGAAACACCATATATTTT. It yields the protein CASSPPLEFSPWSSGNTIYF.

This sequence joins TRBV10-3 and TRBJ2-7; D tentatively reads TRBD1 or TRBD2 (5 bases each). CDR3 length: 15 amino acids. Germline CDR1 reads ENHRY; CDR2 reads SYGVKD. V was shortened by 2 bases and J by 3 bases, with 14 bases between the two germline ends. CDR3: CAISEPGQGVYEQYF. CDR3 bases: TGTGCCATCAGTGAGCCAGGCCAGGGAGTCTACGAGCAGTACTTC.

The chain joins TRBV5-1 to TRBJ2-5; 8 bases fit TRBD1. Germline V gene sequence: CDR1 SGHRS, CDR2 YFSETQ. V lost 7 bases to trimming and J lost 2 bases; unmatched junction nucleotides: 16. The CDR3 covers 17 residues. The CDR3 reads CASAAGQGLTFQETQYF. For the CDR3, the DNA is TGCGCCAGCGCAGCCGGACAGGGCCTTACCTTTCAAGAGACCCAGTACTTC.

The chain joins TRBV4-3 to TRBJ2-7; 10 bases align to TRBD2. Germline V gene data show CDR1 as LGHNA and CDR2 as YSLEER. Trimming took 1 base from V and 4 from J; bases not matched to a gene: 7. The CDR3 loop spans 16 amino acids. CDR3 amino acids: CASSQGSGAGGYEQYF. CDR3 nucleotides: TGCGCCAGCAGCCAAGGATCCGGAGCGGGAGGGTACGAGCAGTACTTC.

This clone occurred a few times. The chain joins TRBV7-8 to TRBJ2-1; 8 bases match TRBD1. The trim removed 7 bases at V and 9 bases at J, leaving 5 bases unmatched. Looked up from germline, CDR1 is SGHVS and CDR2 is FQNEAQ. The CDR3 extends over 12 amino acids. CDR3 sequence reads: CASIPGGTEQFF. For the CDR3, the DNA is TGTGCCAGCATCCCAGGGGGCACTGAGCAGTTCTTC.

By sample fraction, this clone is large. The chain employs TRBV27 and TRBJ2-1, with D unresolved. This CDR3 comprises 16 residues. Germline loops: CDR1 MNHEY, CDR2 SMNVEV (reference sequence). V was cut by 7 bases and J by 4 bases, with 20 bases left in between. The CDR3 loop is CASNRLEPKFYNEQFF. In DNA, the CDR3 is TGTGCCAGCAACCGACTGGAGCCCAAATTTTACAATGAGCAGTTCTTC.

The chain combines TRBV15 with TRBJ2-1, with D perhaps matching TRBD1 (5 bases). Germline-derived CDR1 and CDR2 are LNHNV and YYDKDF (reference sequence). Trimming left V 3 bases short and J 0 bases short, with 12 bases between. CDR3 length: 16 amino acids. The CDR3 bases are TGTGCCACCAGCAGTGTGGACACCGGCTCCTACAATGAGCAGTTCTTC. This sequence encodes CATSSVDTGSYNEQFF. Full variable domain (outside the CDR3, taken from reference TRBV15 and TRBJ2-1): DAMVIQNPRYQVTQFGKPVTLSCSQTLNHNVMYWYQQKSSQAPKLLFHYYDKDFNNEADTPDNFQSRRPNTSFCFLDIRSPGLGDTAMYLCATSSVDTGSYNEQFFGPGTRLTVL.

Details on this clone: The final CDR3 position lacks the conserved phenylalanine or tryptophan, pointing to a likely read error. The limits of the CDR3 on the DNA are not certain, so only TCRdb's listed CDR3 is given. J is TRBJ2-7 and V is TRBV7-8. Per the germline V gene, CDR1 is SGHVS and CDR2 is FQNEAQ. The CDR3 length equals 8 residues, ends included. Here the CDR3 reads CASSPTEL.

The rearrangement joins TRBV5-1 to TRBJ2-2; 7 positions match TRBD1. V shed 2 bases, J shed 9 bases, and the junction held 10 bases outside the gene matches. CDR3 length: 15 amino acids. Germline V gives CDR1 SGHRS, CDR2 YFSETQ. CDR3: CASSFLRQGSRELFF. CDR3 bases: TGCGCCAGCAGCTTTTTGAGACAGGGAAGTCGGGAGCTGTTTTTT.